One and the same sample provided the 24 T cell receptor beta chains below, sequenced in a study of OX40 agonist ivuxolimab in advanced cancers. Data came from immunoSEQ multiplex PCR; TCRdb stores just in-frame clones and leaves some out. Among tens of thousands of clones listed, about 89% were seen once. Source: CD4+ or CD8+ T cells sorted from blood, taken in a trial of the OX40 agonist ivuxolimab. The receptor source for this set is an adult with an advanced solid tumor such as melanoma, head and neck, liver or kidney cancer.

DNA for the CDR3: TGTGCCAGCAGCAAAGGGCGAAGGCTGGTAGCTGAAGCTTTCTTT. It codes for CASSKGRRLVAEAFF. The chain recombines TRBV21-1 with TRBJ1-1. TRBV21-1 is designated a pseudogene. The CDR3 contains 15 residues.

The CDR3 loop is CASWSGRGRGYEQYF. CDR3 nucleotides: TGTGCCAGCTGGTCCGGGCGGGGCAGAGGCTACGAGCAGTACTTC. V usage is TRBV5-8 and J usage is TRBJ2-5, with TRBD2 as a possible D gene (6 bases). The DNA matches TRBJ2-7 better at its end, which makes the J call doubtful. CDR1 and CDR2 from the germline V gene are SGHTS and YDEGEE. There are 15 residues in the CDR3.

This clone showed up just a few times. The chain couples TRBV30 to TRBJ1-2; D perhaps matches TRBD1 (6 bases). With 1 base removed from V and 4 bases from J, the gap between germline ends came to 13 bases. The V gene's germline CDR1 is GTSNPN and CDR2 SVGIG (reference sequence). The CDR3 is 14 amino acids. The CDR3 here is CAWSEQGLGYGYTF. In DNA, the CDR3 is TGTGCCTGGAGTGAACAGGGTTTGGGCTATGGCTACACCTTC.

The chain combines TRBV5-4 with TRBJ2-7; D unresolved. CDR1 and CDR2 (germline): SGHNT, YYREEE (reference sequence). The V end lost 0 bases, the J end lost 4 bases, and 14 bases lay between the germline ends. The CDR3 has 15 residues. CDR3 nucleotide sequence: TGTGCCAGCAGCTTGGGGACCCGTCGTGGGTACGAGCAGTACTTC. Its protein is CASSLGTRRGYEQYF.

The chain recombines TRBV11-2 with TRBJ2-7, with D hard to call. V was trimmed by 1 base and J by 7 bases, leaving 8 bases between them. Germline V gene lookup returns CDR1 SGHAT and CDR2 FQNNGV. The CDR3 runs 12 residues. The CDR3: CASSLAPWEQYF. In DNA form, the CDR3 reads TGTGCCAGCAGCTTAGCCCCGTGGGAGCAGTACTTC.

The chain links TRBV6-1 to TRBJ2-3; 8 positions agree with TRBD1. V shed 6 bases, J shed 4 bases, and the junction held 9 bases outside the gene matches. This CDR3 contains 15 residues. Germline CDR1 MNHNS, CDR2 SASEGT. CDR3 loop: CASSALRGLADTQYF. CDR3 sequence (DNA): TGTGCCAGCAGCGCCCTCAGGGGGCTCGCAGATACGCAGTATTTT.

The chain links TRBV19 to TRBJ2-5; D could derive from TRBD1 or TRBD2 (5 bases each). CDR1 and CDR2 (germline): LNHDA, SQIVND (reference sequence). The CDR3 spans 14 residues. Deletions cut 2 bases from V and 5 bases from J, with 12 bases between. The CDR3 loop reads CASSIIRESETQYF. CDR3 coding DNA: TGTGCCAGTAGTATAATCAGGGAGAGCGAGACCCAGTACTTC.

The chain combines TRBV25-1 with TRBJ1-4; D possibly corresponds to TRBD1 (6 bases). V was cut by 1 base and J by 10 bases, with 13 bases left in between. The CDR3 sequence is 14 residues long. In germline, CDR1 is MGHDK, CDR2 SYGVNS. The chain's CDR3 is CASSEWGAVGKLFF. In nucleotides, the CDR3 is TGTGCCAGCAGTGAATGGGGGGCGGTAGGAAAACTGTTTTTT. Based on the CDR3 plus reference TRBV25-1 and TRBJ1-4, the full variable domain is EADIYQTPRYLVIGTGKKITLECSQTMGHDKMYWYQQDPGMELHLIHYSYGVNSTEKGDLSSESTVSRIRTEHFPLTLESARPSHTSQYLCASSEWGAVGKLFFGSGTQLSVL.

The chain is built from TRBV18 and TRBJ1-1; possible D gene TRBD1, 5 bases. The length of the CDR3 is 16 residues. The V end lost 2 bases, the J end lost 2 bases, and 15 bases lay between the germline ends. In germline, CDR1 is KGHSH, CDR2 LQKENI. CDR3 loop: CASSPSLTGGNTEAFF. The CDR3, as DNA: TGTGCCAGCTCACCAAGCTTAACAGGAGGCAACACTGAAGCTTTCTTT. Filled out from reference TRBV18 and TRBJ1-1, the complete variable domain reads NAGVMQNPRHLVRRRGQEARLRCSPMKGHSHVYWYRQLPEEGLKFMVYLQKENIIDESGMPKERFSAEFPKEGPSILRIQQVVRGDSAAYFCASSPSLTGGNTEAFFGQGTRLTVV.

The genes are TRBV18 and TRBJ2-7; 9 nucleotides align to TRBD1. The length of the CDR3 is 14 residues. The ends lost 4 bases at V and 5 bases at J; junction bases unmatched: 6. The germline gives CDR1 KGHSH, CDR2 LQKENI. CDR3 DNA: TGTGCCAGCTCACTTTTGGACAGGGGCGACGAGCAGTACTTC. Translated: CASSLLDRGDEQYF.

The rearrangement joins TRBV9 to TRBJ2-1; the match to TRBD2 covers 11 bases. The CDR3 spans 17 residues. The germline V gene has CDR1 SGDLS and CDR2 YYNGEE. The V segment lost 0 bases and the J segment 5 bases; nucleotides outside the gene matches: 7. CDR3 sequence reads: CASSVEASGRKNNEQFF. Here the CDR3 DNA reads TGTGCCAGCAGCGTAGAGGCTAGCGGGAGGAAAAACAATGAGCAGTTCTTC.

This chain joins TRBV18 and TRBJ1-6; tentative D call: TRBD1 (5 bases). Trimming removed 6 bases from V and 7 bases from J, with 22 bases in between. The CDR3 totals 17 residues. CDR1 KGHSH and CDR2 LQKENI come from the germline V gene. The CDR3 region is CASSQQQNQGRNSPLHF. In DNA, the CDR3 is TGTGCCAGCTCGCAACAACAGAATCAGGGAAGAAATTCACCCCTCCACTTT. The variable domain in full, completed from reference TRBV18 and TRBJ1-6, reads NAGVMQNPRHLVRRRGQEARLRCSPMKGHSHVYWYRQLPEEGLKFMVYLQKENIIDESGMPKERFSAEFPKEGPSILRIQQVVRGDSAAYFCASSQQQNQGRNSPLHFGNGTRLTVT.

The DNA of the CDR3 is TGTGCCAGCTCGGGAAACTCCTACGAGCAGTACTTC. This sequence encodes CASSGNSYEQYF. V is TRBV6-6 and J is TRBJ2-7; D possibly corresponds to TRBD2 (5 bases). This CDR3 is built from 12 residues. Per germline, CDR1 MNHNY and CDR2 SVGAGI (reference sequence). Trimming cost V 8 bases and J 0 bases, with 8 bases left between them.

The chain couples TRBV6-1 to TRBJ1-2; D is uncertain. Trimming removed 10 bases from V and 4 bases from J, with 13 bases in between. Germline V lookup: CDR1 MNHNS, CDR2 SASEGT. The CDR3 has 12 amino acids. For the CDR3, the DNA is TGTGCCAACCCGCGGGCTTTCTATGGCTACACCTTC. Protein sequence: CANPRAFYGYTF.

This clone has just one count. V gene TRBV30 combines with J gene TRBJ2-1; the D is unclear. V was trimmed by 3 bases and J by 4 bases, leaving 10 bases between them. CDR1 and CDR2 (germline): GTSNPN, SVGIG (reference sequence). The CDR3 runs to 13 residues. In nucleotides, the CDR3 is TGTGCCTGGAGATTAGATACTTACAATGAGCAGTTCTTC. Its protein product is CAWRLDTYNEQFF.

The CDR3 loop reads CASSAGGALNEQFF. CDR3 nucleotide sequence: TGTGCCAGCAGCGCAGGCGGGGCCCTAAATGAGCAGTTCTTC. The chain employs TRBV7-6 and TRBJ2-1; D might be TRBD2 (6 bases). The germline V gene encodes CDR1 SGHVS and CDR2 FNYEAQ. The CDR3 covers 14 residues. The ends were cut back, 5 bases at V and 7 bases at J, with 15 bases in the middle.

The chain carries TRBV6-5 and TRBJ1-1; weak D call: TRBD1 (5 bases). The CDR3 is 15 residues long. Germline CDR1 and CDR2: MNHEY and SVGAGI. Trimming took 10 bases from V and 11 from J, leaving 29 bases between them. The CDR3 sequence: CATVGTGELFMWAFF. CDR3 DNA: TGTGCCACCGTCGGGACGGGGGAGCTTTTTATGTGGGCTTTCTTT.

The chain is built from TRBV28 and TRBJ1-5; D ambiguous. V lost 5 bases to trimming and J lost 1 base, with 9 bases between them. The CDR3 contains 14 residues. Germline CDR1 and CDR2: MDHEN and SYDVKM. The chain's CDR3 is CASSQDGSNQPQHF. The DNA for the CDR3 is TGTGCCAGCAGTCAGGACGGGAGCAATCAGCCCCAGCATTTT.

The chain uses TRBV5-1 and TRBJ2-6, with D perhaps TRBD1 (5 bases). V was clipped by 4 bases and J by 4 bases, with 15 bases between them. Germline loops: CDR1 SGHRS, CDR2 YFSETQ. The CDR3 has 16 amino acids. Here the CDR3 DNA reads TGCGCCAGCAGCCTCCGGACATCTTCCGGGGCCAACGTCCTGACTTTC. Translation: CASSLRTSSGANVLTF.

This chain connects TRBV2 to TRBJ2-7; TRBD2 matches 8 bases. Losses at the gene ends were 7 bases for V and 2 bases for J; bases not matched to a gene: 13. Germline lookup yields CDR1 SNHLY and CDR2 FYNNEI. The CDR3 is 16 amino acids. This chain's CDR3 is CASTHLPGLGAYEQYF. CDR3 in DNA: TGTGCCAGCACCCACCTACCGGGACTAGGAGCCTACGAGCAGTACTTC.

The V and J genes are TRBV7-2 and TRBJ2-5; TRBD1 matches 8 bases. Germline V gene data show CDR1 as SGHTA and CDR2 as FQGNSA. V lost 5 bases and J lost 2; bases outside the gene matches: 7. The CDR3 sequence is 15 residues long. CDR3 in amino acids: CASSLTGGEQETQYF. CDR3 nucleotides: TGTGCCAGCAGCCTCACAGGGGGTGAGCAAGAGACCCAGTACTTC.

Comment on this clone: Within the sample, other DNA sequences also encode this same CDR3. The chain has TRBV6-6 and TRBJ2-1, with a possible D match to TRBD2 (6 bases). Trimming removed 9 bases from V and 9 bases from J, with 21 bases in between. CDR3 length: 14 residues. Looked up from germline, CDR1 is MNHNY and CDR2 is SVGAGI (reference sequence). DNA of the CDR3: TGTGCCAGTAGCCTAACTATTGCGGGAAGTGAGCAGTTCTTC. Translating it yields CASSLTIAGSEQFF.

The chain employs TRBV28 and TRBJ1-2; D is possibly TRBD1 (5 bases). The CDR3 has 14 amino acids. Trimming removed 7 bases at V and 5 bases at J, with 17 bases between. Germline V lookup: CDR1 MDHEN, CDR2 SYDVKM. DNA for the CDR3: TGTGCCAGCACCCCTGGGGGGGTAGGATATGGCTACACCTTC. Translated, it gives CASTPGGVGYGYTF.

This clone was seen only a few times. The chain is built from TRBV18 and TRBJ2-7; D is perhaps TRBD2 (5 bases). V lost 3 bases and J lost 0, with 9 bases in between. CDR3 length: 14 residues. Germline V gene sequence: CDR1 KGHSH, CDR2 LQKENI. The CDR3, as DNA: TGTGCCAGCTCACCCTCGGGGAGCTCCTACGAGCAGTACTTC. Translation gives CASSPSGSSYEQYF. The full variable domain, rest sourced from reference TRBV18 and TRBJ2-7, is NAGVMQNPRHLVRRRGQEARLRCSPMKGHSHVYWYRQLPEEGLKFMVYLQKENIIDESGMPKERFSAEFPKEGPSILRIQQVVRGDSAAYFCASSPSGSSYEQYFGPGTRLTVT.